Shown below are 23 T cell receptor beta chains from a single sample sequenced in a study of T cells after yellow fever vaccination. TCRdb used MiXCR to reprocess the 5' RACE reads, holding one entry per CDR3 protein. The top ten hold roughly a sixth of the sample, which has approximately 300,000 distinct CDR3 sequences, about 6.6% seen once. This specimen consisted of PBMCs, obtained approximately 40 days after the first yellow fever vaccination. The receptors come from a man aged 18 to 29 who received the YFV17D yellow fever vaccine.

This clonotype was seen only a few times. The CDR3 spells CAWSTTDTQYF. CDR3 sequence (DNA): TGTGCCTGGAGCACCACAGATACGCAGTATTTT. The chain has TRBV30 and TRBJ2-3; unclear D gene. The V end was cut by 3 bases, the J end by 2 bases, with 3 bases between. Germline V gives CDR1 GTSNPN, CDR2 SVGIG (reference sequence). The CDR3 length is 11 residues.

This clonotype was seen repeatedly, ten times or more. The V and J genes are TRBV12-5 and TRBJ1-1; D is ambiguous. CDR3 size: 16 residues. Trimming stripped 1 base from V and 1 base from J, with 13 bases between. Germline loops: CDR1 LGHNT, CDR2 FRNRAP. As DNA, the CDR3 is TGTGCTAGTGGTTTGGATAATAGTCCGACGAACACTGAAGCTTTCTTT. This translates into CASGLDNSPTNTEAFF.

This chain joins TRBV14 and TRBJ1-1, with D perhaps matching TRBD1 (5 bases). The V and J ends lost 1 base and 5 bases respectively, with 11 bases between them. Germline CDR1 SGHDN, CDR2 FVKESK. The CDR3 is 14 amino acids. The DNA of the CDR3 is TGTGCCAGCAGCCAAGGGGGCCGGGGGACTGAAGCTTTCTTT. Its protein is CASSQGGRGTEAFF.

The rearrangement joins TRBV6-1 to TRBJ2-7; D might be TRBD1 (5 bases). V was trimmed by 6 bases and J by 0 bases, leaving 12 bases between them. Germline assignment: CDR1 MNHNS and CDR2 SASEGT. The CDR3 covers 14 residues. CDR3 in DNA: TGTGCCAGCAGACGGACATTAAGCTCCTACGAGCAGTACTTC. This translates into CASRRTLSSYEQYF.

This clonotype has just a few counts. V usage is TRBV5-1 and J usage is TRBJ2-1; D may be TRBD2 (6 bases). CDR3 length equals 15 residues. Germline CDR1 SGHRS, CDR2 YFSETQ. V was trimmed by 0 bases and J by 1 base, leaving 8 bases between them. The CDR3, as DNA: TGCGCCAGCAGCTTGGCGGGGGATTCCTACAATGAGCAGTTCTTC. Translated, it gives CASSLAGDSYNEQFF.

With regard to this clonotype: Possible read error: a much larger clone is one base away. V and J are TRBV5-1 and TRBJ2-7; the D gene is possibly TRBD1 (7 bases). The CDR3 is made up of 15 amino acids. Looked up from germline, CDR1 is SGHRS and CDR2 is YFSETQ. CDR3 residues: CASSFQGGGSYGQYF. In DNA form, the CDR3 reads TGCGCCAGCAGCTTCCAGGGGGGCGGCTCCTACGGGCAGTACTTC. The whole variable domain, filled in from reference TRBV5-1 and TRBJ2-7, reads KAGVTQTPRYLIKTRGQQVTLSCSPISGHRSVSWYQQTPGQGLQFLFEYFSETQRNKGNFPGRFSGRQFSNSRSEMNVSTLELGDSALYLCASSFQGGGSYGQYFGPGTRLTVT.

This clonotype appeared a few times. The CDR3 is CASSPRASGFEQFF. For the CDR3, the DNA is TGCGCCAGCAGCCCCCGTGCTAGCGGTTTTGAGCAGTTCTTC. V gene TRBV5-1 combines with J gene TRBJ2-1; the match to TRBD2 covers 7 bases. This CDR3 region has 14 residues. Germline trimming cut 4 bases from V and 9 bases from J; bases unmatched to any gene: 10. Germline CDR1 is SGHRS and CDR2 is YFSETQ.

This clonotype has at least ten counts. CDR3 nucleotides: TGTGCCAGCAGTTCCCGGACGGGCATCGGCTCGGAGACCCAGTACTTC. It specifies CASSSRTGIGSETQYF. The chain is built from TRBV6-5 and TRBJ2-5; D gene unclear. The CDR3 is made up of 16 amino acids. CDR1 and CDR2 (germline): MNHEY, SVGAGI. V lost 4 bases, J lost 5 bases, and 20 bases lay in between.

The chain links TRBV20-1 to TRBJ2-3; 10 bases align to TRBD2. J was trimmed by 2 bases and V by 5 bases; bases with no gene match: 19. CDR1 DFQATT and CDR2 SNEGSKA come from the germline V gene (reference sequence). This CDR3 has 19 amino acids. The CDR3 region is CSAPYEASGGPHFTDTQYF. CDR3 nucleotide sequence: TGCAGTGCTCCTTATGAGGCTAGCGGGGGCCCGCATTTCACAGATACGCAGTATTTT.

This sequence joins TRBV18 and TRBJ2-5; perhaps TRBD1 as D (5 bases). With 7 bases removed from V and 0 bases from J, the gap between germline ends came to 15 bases. The CDR3 has 15 amino acids. Germline V gene sequence: CDR1 KGHSH, CDR2 LQKENI. CDR3 sequence reads: CASFSGPSYQETQYF. The CDR3 coding sequence is TGTGCCAGCTTTTCAGGGCCTTCGTACCAAGAGACCCAGTACTTC.

The table lists this clonotype with a few counts. This chain joins TRBV7-7 and TRBJ2-5; 13 bases line up with TRBD2. The V gene's germline CDR1 is SSHAT and CDR2 FNYEAQ (reference sequence). V trimming: 5 bases; J trimming: 2 bases; junction bases outside the gene matches: 11. There are 18 residues in the CDR3. The CDR3 sequence: CASSPGTSGVGTQETQYF. DNA for the CDR3: TGTGCCAGCAGCCCCGGGACTAGCGGGGTAGGAACTCAAGAGACCCAGTACTTC.

This clonotype was detected a few times. The CDR3 loop reads CASSPDHGWAETQYF. Here the CDR3 DNA reads TGTGCCAGCTCACCAGACCACGGGTGGGCCGAGACCCAGTACTTC. The genes are TRBV18 and TRBJ2-5, with D unresolved. Germline CDR1 reads KGHSH; CDR2 reads LQKENI. The ends were cut back, 2 bases at V and 5 bases at J, with 15 bases in the middle. This CDR3 spans 15 amino acids.

This clonotype was seen repeatedly, ten times or more. CDR3 nucleotides: TGTGCCATCAGTGAGGGACTAGCGGGGGGACTCAATGAGCAGTTCTTC. Translation: CAISEGLAGGLNEQFF. This sequence joins TRBV10-3 and TRBJ2-1; 14 positions match TRBD2. CDR1 is ENHRY and CDR2 is SYGVKD in the germline V gene. The CDR3 has 16 residues. Trimming removed 2 bases from V and 6 bases from J; junction bases left unmatched: 3.

This clonotype has only a few counts. The J gene is TRBJ2-1, the V gene TRBV28, with 10 bases identical to TRBD1. From germline, CDR1 is MDHEN and CDR2 SYDVKM. V was clipped by 5 bases and J by 6 bases; unmatched bases: 7. There are 15 residues in the CDR3. CDR3 bases: TGTGCCAGCAGTCACGACAGGGGGCACGGCAATGAGCAGTTCTTC. It is translated as CASSHDRGHGNEQFF.

This clonotype was observed a handful of times. CDR3 bases: TGCGCCAGCACTATCCGGGGGGGCAGCATGAACACTGAAGCTTTCTTT. Translating it yields CASTIRGGSMNTEAFF. The chain recombines TRBV5-1 with TRBJ1-1; D might be TRBD1 (6 bases). Germline V gives CDR1 SGHRS, CDR2 YFSETQ. The CDR3 is made up of 16 amino acids. The V gene lost 6 bases and the J gene lost 0 bases, with 18 bases spanning the gap.

This clonotype was counted a few times. The chain uses TRBV5-1 and TRBJ2-5; weak D call: TRBD1 (5 bases). CDR1 and CDR2 (germline): SGHRS, YFSETQ. Trimming took off 0 bases at V and 1 base at J, with 7 bases between the two ends. This CDR3 spans 14 amino acids. The CDR3 here is CASSLATVQETQYF. CDR3 DNA: TGCGCCAGCAGCTTGGCGACAGTCCAAGAGACCCAGTACTTC. Filled out from reference TRBV5-1 and TRBJ2-5, the complete variable domain reads KAGVTQTPRYLIKTRGQQVTLSCSPISGHRSVSWYQQTPGQGLQFLFEYFSETQRNKGNFPGRFSGRQFSNSRSEMNVSTLELGDSALYLCASSLATVQETQYFGPGTRLLVL.

V and J are TRBV5-4 and TRBJ2-1; D ambiguous. Trimming took 5 bases from V and 7 from J, leaving 10 bases between them. This CDR3 contains 12 residues. Per germline, CDR1 SGHNT and CDR2 YYREEE (reference sequence). CDR3 DNA sequence: TGTGCCAGCAGAGAAGCGCGGAATGAGCAGTTCTTC. This codes for CASREARNEQFF. The full variable domain, in which reference TRBV5-4 and TRBJ2-1 provide the parts outside the CDR3, is ETGVTQSPTHLIKTRGQQVTLRCSSQSGHNTVSWYQQALGQGPQFIFQYYREEENGRGNFPPRFSGLQFPNYSSELNVNALELDDSALYLCASREARNEQFFGPGTRLTVL.

V is TRBV11-2 and J is TRBJ2-7; 7 bases line up with TRBD1. The germline gives CDR1 SGHAT, CDR2 FQNNGV. There are 16 residues in the CDR3. Trimming took 0 bases from V and 4 from J; bases not matched to a gene: 9. The chain's CDR3 is CASSLDSPGGSYEQYF. In DNA, the CDR3 is TGTGCCAGCAGCTTAGATTCTCCAGGGGGAAGTTACGAGCAGTACTTC.

The chain recombines TRBV9 with TRBJ2-7; D gene uncertain. This CDR3 is 11 amino acids long. Trimming left V 3 bases short and J 6 bases short, with 7 bases between. Per germline, CDR1 SGDLS and CDR2 YYNGEE. The CDR3 region has the DNA TGTGCCAGCAGCGACCCCCTCGAGCAGTACTTC. Protein product: CASSDPLEQYF.

There are many counts of this clonotype. The chain employs TRBV29-1 and TRBJ2-7; D is unclear. Trimming took 4 bases from V and 5 from J, leaving 9 bases between them. Germline assignment: CDR1 SQVTM and CDR2 ANQGSEA. The CDR3 is 11 amino acids. This chain's CDR3 is CSVGWVDEQYF. The CDR3, as DNA: TGCAGCGTTGGGTGGGTGGACGAGCAGTACTTC.

This clonotype was observed at least ten times. The CDR3 spells CASSSRERDTEAFF. The CDR3, as DNA: TGTGCCAGCAGCTCCAGGGAGAGGGACACTGAAGCTTTCTTT. The V and J genes are TRBV7-2 and TRBJ1-1; D possibly corresponds to TRBD1 (5 bases). Germline lookup yields CDR1 SGHTA and CDR2 FQGNSA. CDR3 length: 14 residues. Trimming left V 4 bases short and J 3 bases short, with 12 bases between.

This chain uses TRBV7-9 with TRBJ1-2, with TRBD1 identical over 8 bases. Germline V gene data show CDR1 as SEHNR and CDR2 as FQNEAQ (reference sequence). Trimming at V came to 5 bases and at J to 7 bases, leaving 12 bases not matched to a gene. This CDR3 has 15 amino acids. The CDR3 DNA reads as TGTGCCAGCAGCCTTCCACGGCAGGGGGCGATTGGCTACACCTTC. Translation: CASSLPRQGAIGYTF.

This clonotype was recorded a few times. This chain joins TRBV4-2 and TRBJ2-2; D remains unclear. Trimming took off 1 base at V and 6 bases at J, with 15 bases between the two ends. The length of the CDR3 is 16 residues. Germline V gene lookup returns CDR1 LGHNA and CDR2 YNFKEQ. Here the CDR3 reads CASSQVPSRFAGELFF. For the CDR3, the DNA is TGTGCCAGCAGCCAAGTTCCTAGTAGATTCGCCGGGGAGCTGTTTTTT.